These 26 T cell receptor beta chains originate from one sample sequenced in a study of PD-1 blockade in classical Hodgkin lymphoma. All trial patients relapsed after autologous stem cell transplantation. Here immunoSEQ multiplex PCR was the method, and the copy in TCRdb shows in-frame clones only, minus some. Counted here are 55,000 to 75,000 clones, roughly 91% occurring once; the ten biggest clones make up 6.5% to 8%. Sequencing used peripheral blood mononuclear cells (PBMCs), obtained at baseline. The origin of the receptors is a human donor with classical Hodgkin lymphoma.

The chain is built from TRBV27 and TRBJ2-7; 9 bases align to TRBD1. Germline-derived CDR1 and CDR2 are MNHEY and SMNVEV (reference sequence). CDR3 length: 13 residues. The J segment lost 2 bases and the V segment lost 5 bases, leaving 1 base of the junction unmatched. The CDR3 bases are TGTGCCAGCAGTCGACAGGGGGCCTACGAGCAGTACTTC. The encoded protein is CASSRQGAYEQYF.

The V and J genes are TRBV27 and TRBJ2-2; tentative D call: TRBD1 (7 bases). Trimming left V 8 bases short and J 8 bases short, with 18 bases between. The CDR3 totals 14 residues. Per germline, CDR1 MNHEY and CDR2 SMNVEV (reference sequence). CDR3 protein: CASGITGEAGELFF. In DNA form, the CDR3 reads TGTGCCAGCGGCATAACAGGGGAGGCTGGGGAGCTGTTTTTT.

This chain uses TRBV5-1 with TRBJ2-1, with TRBD2 identical over 12 bases. V was clipped by 1 base and J by 6 bases; unmatched bases: 5. Germline lookup yields CDR1 SGHRS and CDR2 YFSETQ. This CDR3 region has 16 residues. The CDR3 coding sequence is TGCGCCAGCAGCTTGTCTAGCGGGAGGGCCCCCAATGAGCAGTTCTTC. Amino acids: CASSLSSGRAPNEQFF.

This sequence joins TRBV11-2 and TRBJ2-1; tentatively, D is TRBD2 (6 bases). The ends were cut back, 4 bases at V and 4 bases at J, with 11 bases in the middle. This CDR3 is 14 amino acids long. The germline V gene encodes CDR1 SGHAT and CDR2 FQNNGV. The chain's CDR3 is CASSSGTSYNEQFF. CDR3 in DNA: TGTGCCAGCAGCTCCGGGACTTCATACAATGAGCAGTTCTTC.

This clone came up a few times. V is TRBV19 and J is TRBJ2-2; D unresolved. The germline V gene has CDR1 LNHDA and CDR2 SQIVND (reference sequence). CDR3 length: 13 amino acids. V lost 2 bases to trimming and J lost 6 bases, with 7 bases between them. The CDR3: CASSISRAGELFF. As DNA, the CDR3 is TGTGCCAGTAGTATAAGTAGGGCCGGGGAGCTGTTTTTT.

The chain couples TRBV19 to TRBJ2-1; TRBD2 matches at 14 bases. The length of the CDR3 is 17 residues. Looked up from germline, CDR1 is LNHDA and CDR2 is SQIVND (reference sequence). Germline trimming cut 3 bases from V and 9 bases from J; bases unmatched to any gene: 10. For the CDR3, the DNA is TGTGCCAGTAGTATCCTCGCGACTAGCGGGGGGGCTGGTGAGCAGTTCTTC. Its translation is CASSILATSGGAGEQFF.

The CDR3 spells CASSLGLGGYEQYF. CDR3 bases: TGTGCCAGCAGTCTTGGACTAGGGGGCTACGAGCAGTACTTC. The V and J genes are TRBV6-5 and TRBJ2-7, with D perhaps matching TRBD2 (7 bases). Trimming removed 5 bases from V and 3 bases from J, with 14 bases in between. The CDR3 runs 14 residues. Germline lookup yields CDR1 MNHEY and CDR2 SVGAGI.

The chain recombines TRBV7-2 with TRBJ2-7, with TRBD2 identical over 11 bases. With 4 bases clipped from V and 2 bases from J, the junction kept 10 bases outside the gene matches. The CDR3 has 17 residues. Germline values: CDR1 SGHTA, CDR2 FQGNSA. The CDR3 reads CASSSQAGLAGAYEQYF. In DNA, the CDR3 is TGTGCCAGCAGCTCACAAGCCGGACTAGCGGGCGCCTACGAGCAGTACTTC.

The chain is built from TRBV4-3 and TRBJ2-1; maybe TRBD2 (6 bases). The CDR3 is made up of 17 amino acids. Per germline, CDR1 LGHNA and CDR2 YSLEER. Trimming took 0 bases from V and 3 from J, leaving 15 bases between them. The CDR3 DNA follows: TGCGCCAGCAGCCAAGAACTCCGGGAGTCTTACTACAATGAGCAGTTCTTC. Protein sequence: CASSQELRESYYNEQFF.

The J gene is TRBJ2-1, the V gene TRBV4-1, with D perhaps assigned TRBD1 or TRBD2 (5 bases each). Germline V gene sequence: CDR1 MGHRA, CDR2 YSYEKL. V lost 1 base and J 5 bases, leaving 12 bases between the germline ends. The CDR3 is 15 residues long. DNA of the CDR3: TGCGCCAGCAGCCAAGCCGAACTAGGGGACAATGAGCAGTTCTTC. This codes for CASSQAELGDNEQFF.

This chain joins TRBV29-1 and TRBJ2-7, with TRBD1 as a possible D gene (5 bases). V lost 3 bases to trimming and J lost 6 bases, with 9 bases between them. The CDR3 extends over 11 amino acids. Germline lookup yields CDR1 SQVTM and CDR2 ANQGSEA. The CDR3 DNA sequence: TGCAGCGTTGAGATACAGGTCGAGCAGTACTTC. This codes for CSVEIQVEQYF.

The V and J genes are TRBV29-1 and TRBJ1-4; D perhaps matches TRBD1 (6 bases). The CDR3 is 12 amino acids. Germline V gene lookup returns CDR1 SQVTM and CDR2 ANQGSEA. Between the trimmed V and J ends, which lost 7 bases and 4 bases, there was a span of 10 bases. The CDR3 is CSAGQINEKLFF. As DNA, the CDR3 is TGCAGCGCTGGACAGATTAATGAAAAACTGTTTTTT.

V gene TRBV5-1 combines with J gene TRBJ1-3, with 7 nucleotides matching TRBD1. Germline loops: CDR1 SGHRS, CDR2 YFSETQ. Germline trimming cut 4 bases from V and 4 bases from J; bases unmatched to any gene: 11. The CDR3 spans 16 residues. CDR3 in DNA: TGCGCCAGCAGCAACTCTAAAGACAGGGCCGGAAACACCATATATTTT. Amino acids: CASSNSKDRAGNTIYF.

The chain uses TRBV29-1 and TRBJ1-1; D gene uncertain. The V gene lost 3 bases and the J gene lost 0 bases, with 8 bases spanning the gap. The CDR3 sequence is 13 residues long. Germline CDR1 SQVTM, CDR2 ANQGSEA. DNA for the CDR3: TGCAGCGTTGAGGGATCTCTGAACACTGAAGCTTTCTTT. This translates into CSVEGSLNTEAFF.

The chain uses TRBV6-6 and TRBJ1-2, with D perhaps matching TRBD1 (5 bases). CDR1 is MNHNY and CDR2 is SVGAGI in the germline V gene (reference sequence). The V end lost 6 bases, the J end lost 4 bases, and 18 bases lay between the germline ends. This CDR3 region has 15 residues. The DNA for the CDR3 is TGTGCCAGCAGAACTACAGGACCCGCCGCCTATGGCTACACCTTC. This sequence encodes CASRTTGPAAYGYTF.

As concerns this clone: Germline and junction disagree at one end, which may indicate a read error. The chain has TRBV13 and TRBJ2-7, with D perhaps TRBD2 (5 bases). Germline V lookup: CDR1 PRHDT, CDR2 FYEKMQ (reference sequence). CDR3 length: 13 amino acids. The CDR3: CASSLAPDYRLVF. CDR3 sequence (DNA): TGTGCCAGCAGCTTAGCTCCCGACTACCGGCTTGTCTTC.

V usage is TRBV2 and J usage is TRBJ1-5; D gene ambiguous. Germline V gives CDR1 SNHLY, CDR2 FYNNEI. The CDR3 length is 12 residues. V was trimmed by 5 bases and J by 7 bases, leaving 9 bases between them. The CDR3 sequence is CASSKISQPQHF. In DNA, the CDR3 is TGTGCCAGCAGTAAAATCAGCCAGCCCCAGCATTTT. Full variable domain (missing parts from reference TRBV2 and TRBJ1-5): EPEVTQTPSHQVTQMGQEVILRCVPISNHLYFYWYRQILGQKVEFLVSFYNNEISEKSEIFDDQFSVERPDGSNFTLKIRSTKLEDSAMYFCASSKISQPQHFGDGTRLSIL.

The V gene is TRBV7-9, the J gene TRBJ1-2; perhaps TRBD1 as D (6 bases). V lost 3 bases and J 5 bases, leaving 13 bases between the germline ends. CDR3 length: 14 amino acids. Germline V gives CDR1 SEHNR, CDR2 FQNEAQ (reference sequence). CDR3 sequence (DNA): TGTGCCAGCAGCTTCCCGGGGGCAGTTTATGGCTACACCTTC. It specifies CASSFPGAVYGYTF.

This rearrangement joins TRBV6-5 to TRBJ2-5, with 7 bases lining up with TRBD1. V was pared by 3 bases and J by 1 base, with 8 bases of the junction left unmatched. The CDR3 extends over 16 amino acids. From germline, CDR1 is MNHEY and CDR2 SVGAGI. The CDR3: CASSYLAGGSQETQYF. The CDR3 DNA reads as TGTGCCAGCAGTTATTTGGCAGGGGGTTCCCAAGAGACCCAGTACTTC.

The chain carries TRBV9 and TRBJ1-5, with D perhaps TRBD1 (5 bases). The CDR3 has 13 amino acids. V shed 4 bases and J shed 4 bases, with 9 bases lying between them. In germline, CDR1 is SGDLS, CDR2 YYNGEE. The CDR3 nucleotides are TGTGCCAGCAGCATTGGGACGAATCAGCCCCAGCATTTT. Its protein product is CASSIGTNQPQHF.

The chain recombines TRBV30 with TRBJ2-7; unclear D gene. From germline, CDR1 is GTSNPN and CDR2 SVGIG (reference sequence). The CDR3 runs to 12 residues. V lost 2 bases, J lost 4 bases, and 9 bases lay in between. The CDR3 reads CAWSSDRYEQYF. The CDR3 bases are TGTGCCTGGAGTTCGGACCGGTACGAGCAGTACTTC.

The chain joins TRBV29-1 to TRBJ2-6, with 10 bases matching TRBD2. V lost 5 bases to trimming and J lost 3 bases; unmatched junction nucleotides: 10. This CDR3 has 17 residues. CDR1 and CDR2 from the germline V gene are SQVTM and ANQGSEA. CDR3 nucleotides: TGCAGCGTTAATCTCCTAGCGGGAGTCAGTGGGGCCAACGTCCTGACTTTC. Translated, it gives CSVNLLAGVSGANVLTF.

This chain uses TRBV7-7 with TRBJ2-2, with TRBD2 matching over 11 bases. The CDR3 covers 16 residues. Trimming cost V 0 bases and J 4 bases; bases outside gene matches: 1. Germline V gene sequence: CDR1 SSHAT, CDR2 FNYEAQ (reference sequence). The CDR3 nucleotides read TGTGCCAGCAGCTTAGCTAGCGGGAGGGTCACCGGGGAGCTGTTTTTT. Protein product: CASSLASGRVTGELFF.

This chain uses TRBV15 with TRBJ2-7; D is perhaps TRBD2 (5 bases). Germline lookup yields CDR1 LNHNV and CDR2 YYDKDF (reference sequence). V lost 2 bases and J 3 bases, leaving 17 bases between the germline ends. The CDR3 has 16 residues. CDR3 region: CATSRSREGTHYEQYF. DNA of the CDR3: TGTGCCACCAGCAGATCCCGCGAGGGAACCCACTACGAGCAGTACTTC.

The J gene is TRBJ2-3, the V gene TRBV27; D is unclear. V shed 2 bases and J shed 4 bases, with 4 bases lying between them. Per germline, CDR1 MNHEY and CDR2 SMNVEV (reference sequence). CDR3 length: 12 amino acids. Here the CDR3 reads CASSLTPDTQYF. The CDR3 DNA reads TGTGCCAGCAGTTTAACGCCAGATACGCAGTATTTT.

The rearrangement links TRBV6-1 to TRBJ1-5; 9 positions match TRBD1. This CDR3 contains 15 residues. CDR1 and CDR2 (germline): MNHNS, SASEGT. V lost 4 bases, J lost 6 bases, and 7 bases stayed unmatched. CDR3 bases: TGTGCCAGCAGTGGTGGACAGGGGAGGTCTCAGCCCCAGCATTTT. It yields the protein CASSGGQGRSQPQHF.